The 4 T cell receptor beta chains presented below share a single source sample, sequenced in a study of blood T cells in healthy people across ages. Combining a sample-barcoded 5' primer with a J-beta primer mix, a second PCR ran for roughly 7 to 11 cycles. TCRdb reprocessed the 5' RACE reads with MiXCR, giving one entry per CDR3 protein. Among 1 million or so distinct CDR3 sequences listed, under 45% were seen once. The material sequenced was blood. The origin of the receptors is a woman aged 55 to 70 in good health.

This rearrangement joins TRBV5-1 to TRBJ1-1; tentative D call: TRBD1 (5 bases). CDR1 is SGHRS, CDR2 YFSETQ, per germline. The CDR3 runs to 17 residues. V was cut by 3 bases and J by 4 bases, with 22 bases left in between. The CDR3 DNA sequence: TGCGCCAGCAGCTATGGGGCAGGGCCCTCTATAAGCACTGAAGCTTTCTTT. Protein product: CASSYGAGPSISTEAFF.

The rearrangement uses TRBV7-3 and TRBJ2-1, with TRBD2 identical over 11 bases. CDR1 SGHTA and CDR2 FQGTGA come from the germline V gene. The CDR3 runs 15 residues. With 6 bases clipped from V and 7 bases from J, the junction kept 8 bases outside the gene matches. The CDR3 DNA sequence: TGTGCCAGCAGTAAGCTAGCGGGAGGAGGAAATGAGCAGTTCTTC. As protein: CASSKLAGGGNEQFF.

This clonotype was recorded many times. V and J are TRBV20-1 and TRBJ2-3, with D perhaps given as TRBD1 or TRBD2 (5 bases each). This CDR3 has 12 residues. Germline lookup yields CDR1 DFQATT and CDR2 SNEGSKA (reference sequence). Trimming stripped 4 bases from V and 2 bases from J, with 7 bases between. The CDR3 spells CSATGPTDTQYF. The CDR3 DNA is TGCAGTGCTACGGGACCCACAGATACGCAGTATTTT.

In its sample, this clonotype was seen a few times. This clone may be a read error of a much larger clone one base away. The chain is built from TRBV20-1 and TRBJ2-5, with 10 bases identical to TRBD2. The CDR3 length is 15 residues. V trimming: 0 bases; J trimming: 3 bases; junction bases outside the gene matches: 4. CDR1 and CDR2 from the germline V gene are DFQATT and SNEGSKA (reference sequence). Here the CDR3 reads CSARDHGLAEETQYF. CDR3 DNA sequence: TGCAGTGCTAGAGATCACGGACTAGCGGAAGAGACCCAGTACTTC.